What follows are 27 T cell receptor beta chains derived from one specimen sequenced in a study of regulatory T cells in long-lasting Graves disease. This sample's time point: newly diagnosed GD, antithyroid drugs for less than 3 months. With RNA extracted from PBMCs as input, the TCR library was made. CDR3-region Arm-PCR and iRepertoire HTBI primers produced the TCR beta libraries. TCRdb processed the multiplex PCR reads anew with MiXCR; each CDR3 protein has one entry. The sample records a few hundred thousand distinct CDR3 sequences, around 19% being singletons. These data are also associated with another study on T cells in Graves' hyperthyroidism and ophthalmopathy.

The sample consisted of peripheral blood mononuclear cells (PBMCs), taken at new diagnosis, from a patient treated with antithyroid drugs. The receptors stem from a woman aged 30 to 39 with Graves disease.

This clonotype was recorded at least ten times. The CDR3 here is CASGSVRSPLHF. The CDR3 DNA sequence: TGTGCCAGCGGGTCCGTGAGGTCACCCCTCCACTTT. The chain joins TRBV27 to TRBJ1-6, with D unclear. Germline V gene lookup returns CDR1 MNHEY and CDR2 SMNVEV (reference sequence). V lost 8 bases, J lost 10 bases, and 12 bases lay in between. The CDR3 has 12 residues.

This clonotype was counted many times. V and J are TRBV27 and TRBJ1-1; unclear D gene. Trimming pared 4 bases from V and 3 bases from J, leaving 15 bases between. In germline, CDR1 is MNHEY, CDR2 SMNVEV (reference sequence). The CDR3 has 15 residues. The CDR3 protein is CASSYLDGLHTEAFF. The CDR3, as DNA: TGTGCCAGCAGTTACCTCGACGGACTCCACACTGAAGCTTTCTTT.

This clonotype was counted at least ten times. V gene TRBV2 combines with J gene TRBJ1-5; D not certain. The CDR3 contains 14 residues. V lost 2 bases, J lost 1 base, and 6 bases lay in between. CDR1 SNHLY and CDR2 FYNNEI come from the germline V gene. The CDR3 loop reads CASSESPSNQPQHF. CDR3 bases: TGTGCCAGCAGTGAAAGCCCGAGCAATCAGCCCCAGCATTTT.

This clonotype came up many times. This rearrangement joins TRBV5-1 to TRBJ2-5, with TRBD1 matching 9 bases. After removal of 8 bases from V and 4 bases from J, the junction contained 12 bases not matched to a gene. Germline values: CDR1 SGHRS, CDR2 YFSETQ. The CDR3 extends over 15 amino acids. Here the CDR3 DNA reads TGCGCCAGTACGAGGCCGGGACAGGGAATAGAGACCCAGTACTTC. Translating it yields CASTRPGQGIETQYF.

This clonotype was recorded at least ten times. V is TRBV18 and J is TRBJ1-2; D unclear. The CDR3 contains 14 residues. Trimming took off 0 bases at V and 8 bases at J, with 13 bases between the two ends. Germline CDR1 reads KGHSH; CDR2 reads LQKENI. CDR3 sequence (DNA): TGTGCCAGCTCACCACCGGGCAAGGCAGAAGGCTACACCTTC. This codes for CASSPPGKAEGYTF.

This clonotype was recorded at least ten times. The rearrangement joins TRBV12-3 or TRBV12-4 to TRBJ1-2; perhaps TRBD1 as D (5 bases). V lost 6 bases and J lost 8, with 19 bases in between. CDR3 size: 14 residues. CDR3 nucleotides: TGTGCCAGCAGCCTCGGAATCGGGACTCAAGGCTACACCTTC. The encoded protein is CASSLGIGTQGYTF.

Notes on this clonotype: Given a much more abundant clone one base away, this may be a read error. The gene calls are TRBV7-6 and TRBJ2-7; 12 nucleotides align to TRBD1. The CDR3 is made up of 17 amino acids. Germline V CDR1 and CDR2: SGHVS, FNYEAQ. The CDR3 here is CASSLLPGQGASYEPYF. The CDR3 DNA is TGTGCCAGCAGCCTCCTACCGGGACAGGGGGCGTCCTACGAGCCGTACTTC. Combining the CDR3 with reference TRBV7-6 and TRBJ2-7 gives the whole variable domain GAGVSQSPRYKVTKRGQDVALRCDPISGHVSLYWYRQALGQGPEFLTYFNYEAQQDKSGLPNDRFSAERPEGSISTLTIQRTEQRDSAMYRCASSLLPGQGASYEPYFGPGTRLTVT.

As for this clonotype: This sequence may be a read error, since a much larger clone differs from it by one base. This chain links TRBV20-1 with TRBJ2-6, with 7 bases identical to TRBD2. The CDR3 is made up of 13 amino acids. Germline V lookup: CDR1 DFQATT, CDR2 SNEGSKA (reference sequence). The CDR3 protein is CSARGSGASVLTF. Written as DNA, the CDR3 is TGCAGTGCTAGAGGGAGCGGGGCCAGCGTCCTGACTTTC.

The chain recombines TRBV12-3 or TRBV12-4 with TRBJ2-7; maybe TRBD2 (5 bases). The CDR3 length is 14 residues. The V and J ends lost 5 bases and 0 bases respectively, with 11 bases between them. Written as DNA, the CDR3 is TGTGCCAGCAGTACTAGGTACCCCTCCTACGAGCAGTACTTC. It encodes CASSTRYPSYEQYF.

Turning to this clonotype: Lacking the conserved final phenylalanine or tryptophan, this CDR3 likely reflects a read error. J is TRBJ1-1 and V is TRBV20-1; D is possibly TRBD1 (5 bases). Between the trimmed V and J ends, which lost 1 base and 4 bases, there was a span of 22 bases. Germline CDR1 is DFQATT and CDR2 is SNEGSKA (reference sequence). This CDR3 is 17 amino acids long. CDR3 coding DNA: TGCAGTGCTAGAGTGATGAAATGGGGGGACCCGAGCACTGAAGCTTTCTGT. Its translation is CSARVMKWGDPSTEAFC.

This clonotype showed up many times. J is TRBJ2-7 and V is TRBV18; D might be TRBD1 (6 bases). With 2 bases removed from V and 2 bases from J, the gap between germline ends came to 10 bases. Germline V gives CDR1 KGHSH, CDR2 LQKENI. The CDR3 runs to 14 residues. The CDR3 protein is CASSPGAGAYEQYF. CDR3 in DNA: TGTGCCAGCTCACCAGGGGCAGGGGCCTACGAGCAGTACTTC.

This clonotype was counted many times. The chain employs TRBV5-4 and TRBJ2-3, with 15 bases aligning to TRBD2. The CDR3 has 16 amino acids. V shed 5 bases and J 4 bases; nucleotides not matched to a gene: 5. Germline V gene data show CDR1 as SGHNT and CDR2 as YYREEE (reference sequence). This CDR3 reads CASRSGTSGRSDTQYF. CDR3 DNA sequence: TGTGCCAGCAGATCAGGGACTAGCGGGAGGTCAGATACGCAGTATTTT.

This clonotype was observed many times. The V and J genes are TRBV20-1 and TRBJ2-7; 9 positions agree with TRBD1. V was clipped by 3 bases and J by 3 bases; unmatched bases: 12. The germline V gene has CDR1 DFQATT and CDR2 SNEGSKA (reference sequence). The CDR3 is made up of 16 amino acids. The CDR3 protein is CSARAGQGKSGYEQYF. CDR3 sequence (DNA): TGCAGTGCTAGGGCGGGACAGGGAAAATCCGGCTACGAGCAGTACTTC.

This clonotype was recorded at least ten times. This chain joins TRBV28 and TRBJ1-1; no firm D call. The CDR3 consists of 13 residues. Per germline, CDR1 MDHEN and CDR2 SYDVKM. Trimming shortened V by 3 bases and J by 4 bases, and 9 bases separated the two germline ends. The DNA of the CDR3 is TGTGCCAGCAGTTTCGCCCATCCCACTGAAGCTTTCTTT. It is translated as CASSFAHPTEAFF.

This clonotype was seen ten or more times. This sequence joins TRBV18 and TRBJ2-5; D remains ambiguous. Germline CDR1 is KGHSH and CDR2 is LQKENI. The CDR3 is made up of 12 amino acids. Trimming stripped 1 base from V and 1 base from J, with 1 base between. The CDR3 nucleotides are TGTGCCAGCTCACCACTCCAAGAGACCCAGTACTTC. As protein: CASSPLQETQYF.

The gene calls are TRBV7-9 and TRBJ1-6; 7 positions agree with TRBD1. CDR1 is SEHNR and CDR2 is FQNEAQ in the germline V gene (reference sequence). The CDR3 is 15 residues long. The V segment lost 3 bases and the J segment 7 bases; nucleotides outside the gene matches: 6. The CDR3 nucleotides read TGTGCCAGCAGCTTCGAGTGGGACAGCAATTCACCCCTCCACTTT. The encoded protein is CASSFEWDSNSPLHF.

This clonotype was counted a few times. The V call is TRBV3-1, the J call TRBJ2-2; D is possibly TRBD1 or TRBD2 (6 bases each). This CDR3 spans 17 amino acids. Germline lookup yields CDR1 LGHDT and CDR2 YNNKEL (reference sequence). V shed 2 bases and J shed 4 bases, with 17 bases lying between them. The CDR3, as DNA: TGTGCCAGCAGCCAACTAGGGTCGGGGGCCGTCACCGGGGAGCTGTTTTTT. Amino acid sequence: CASSQLGSGAVTGELFF.

The rearrangement joins TRBV28 to TRBJ2-7; TRBD1 agrees at 7 bases. Germline values: CDR1 MDHEN, CDR2 SYDVKM. The trim removed 7 bases at V and 0 bases at J, leaving 15 bases unmatched. This CDR3 region has 17 residues. Written as DNA, the CDR3 is TGTGCCAGCATCCGTTATATTTCCGGGACAGTCTCCTACGAGCAGTACTTC. Its protein product is CASIRYISGTVSYEQYF.

This clonotype occurred many times. The CDR3 nucleotides read TGTGCCATCAGTGGTCTAGCGGGAGAGACCCAGTACTTC. It encodes CAISGLAGETQYF. The chain links TRBV10-3 to TRBJ2-5, with 8 bases identical to TRBD2. This CDR3 has 13 residues. Germline CDR1 reads ENHRY; CDR2 reads SYGVKD. Unmatched junction bases numbered 2, after V lost 4 bases and J lost 4 bases.

This clonotype appeared many times. V usage is TRBV2 and J usage is TRBJ2-2; D is undetermined. The V end lost 3 bases, the J end lost 0 bases, and 8 bases lay between the germline ends. Per germline, CDR1 SNHLY and CDR2 FYNNEI. The CDR3 is 15 amino acids. CDR3 sequence: CASSDRLANTGELFF. In DNA form, the CDR3 reads TGTGCCAGCAGTGACAGACTCGCGAACACCGGGGAGCTGTTTTTT.

Ten or more counts support this clonotype. The V call is TRBV7-8, the J call TRBJ2-3; 8 bases fit TRBD2. Germline CDR1 and CDR2: SGHVS and FQNEAQ. This CDR3 region has 18 residues. V dropped 2 bases and J dropped 2; count of bases not matched to a gene: 12. Here the CDR3 reads CASSLSSGAGAVTDTQYF. The CDR3 nucleotides read TGTGCCAGCAGCTTAAGTTCGGGAGCGGGGGCCGTCACAGATACGCAGTATTTT.

This clonotype has ten or more counts. J is TRBJ2-5 and V is TRBV20-1; D uncertain. Trimming removed 5 bases from V and 6 bases from J, with 10 bases in between. The germline gives CDR1 DFQATT, CDR2 SNEGSKA (reference sequence). The CDR3 consists of 11 residues. The CDR3: CSAPGLQTQYF. DNA of the CDR3: TGCAGTGCTCCTGGGCTACAGACCCAGTACTTC.

This clonotype occurred many times. The chain joins TRBV2 to TRBJ2-7; 9 bases align to TRBD2. Germline values: CDR1 SNHLY, CDR2 FYNNEI. The junction had 17 bases not matched to a gene; V was cut back by 10 bases and J by 7 bases. CDR3 length: 15 residues. CDR3 in DNA: TGTGCCACCGTTACGTCTCTAGCGGGATTCTGGGAGCAGTACTTC. Residues: CATVTSLAGFWEQYF.

This clonotype was detected ten times or more. V usage is TRBV28 and J usage is TRBJ2-6; 8 bases map to TRBD1. This CDR3 comprises 15 residues. V gave up 5 bases and J gave up 4 bases; unmatched junction bases: 4. Germline CDR1 and CDR2: MDHEN and SYDVKM. The CDR3 region has the DNA TGTGCCAGCAGTCCCGACAGGGGAGGGGCCAACGTCCTGACTTTC. Protein: CASSPDRGGANVLTF. The variable domain in full, completed from reference TRBV28 and TRBJ2-6, reads DVKVTQSSRYLVKRTGEKVFLECVQDMDHENMFWYRQDPGLGLRLIYFSYDVKMKEKGDIPEGYSVSREKKERFSLILESASTNQTSMYLCASSPDRGGANVLTFGAGSRLTVL.

Many counts were recorded for this clonotype. This chain connects TRBV28 to TRBJ2-7; TRBD2 matches at 8 bases. Germline CDR1 is MDHEN and CDR2 is SYDVKM. CDR3 length equals 14 residues. Trimming cost V 8 bases and J 2 bases; bases outside gene matches: 8. The CDR3 here is CASGTSGSTYEQYF. The CDR3 nucleotides read TGTGCCAGCGGAACTAGCGGCAGTACCTACGAGCAGTACTTC. Based on the CDR3 plus reference TRBV28 and TRBJ2-7, the full variable domain is DVKVTQSSRYLVKRTGEKVFLECVQDMDHENMFWYRQDPGLGLRLIYFSYDVKMKEKGDIPEGYSVSREKKERFSLILESASTNQTSMYLCASGTSGSTYEQYFGPGTRLTVT.

This clonotype was counted a single time. DNA for the CDR3: TGTGCCAGCAGTGACGGCCAGTCCTTCTATGGCTACACCTTC. Protein: CASSDGQSFYGYTF. The chain joins TRBV2 to TRBJ1-2; D gene uncertain. The germline V gene encodes CDR1 SNHLY and CDR2 FYNNEI. This CDR3 has 14 amino acids. V was pared by 3 bases and J by 4 bases, with 12 bases between.

This clonotype was counted between two and nine times. A far bigger clonotype differs at one base, so this is likely a read error. This chain uses TRBV3-1 with TRBJ1-1, with TRBD1 identical over 7 bases. The CDR3 is 14 amino acids. Germline V lookup: CDR1 LGHDT, CDR2 YNNKEL (reference sequence). The V and J ends lost 7 bases and 3 bases, in that order; junction bases with no gene match: 8. CDR3 DNA sequence: TGTGCCAGCACTAGACAGGGAGGGGACACTGAAGCTTTCTTT. Translated: CASTRQGGDTEAFF. The variable domain in full, completed from reference TRBV3-1 and TRBJ1-1, reads DTAVSQTPKYLVTQMGNDKSIKCEQNLGHDTMYWYKQDSKKFLKIMFSYNNKELIINETVPNRFSPKSPDKAHLNLHINSLELGDSAVYFCASTRQGGDTEAFFGQGTRLTVV.